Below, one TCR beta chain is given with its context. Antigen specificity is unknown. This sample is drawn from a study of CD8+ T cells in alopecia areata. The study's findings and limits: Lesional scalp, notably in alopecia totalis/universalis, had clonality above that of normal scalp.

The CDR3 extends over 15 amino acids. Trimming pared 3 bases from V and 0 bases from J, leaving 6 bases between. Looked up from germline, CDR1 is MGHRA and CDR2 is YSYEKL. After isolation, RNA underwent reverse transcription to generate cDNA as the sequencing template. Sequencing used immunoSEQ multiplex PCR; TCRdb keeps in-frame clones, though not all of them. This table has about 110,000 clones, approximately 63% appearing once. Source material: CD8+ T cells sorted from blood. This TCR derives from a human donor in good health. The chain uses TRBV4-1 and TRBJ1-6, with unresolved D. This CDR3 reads CASSQESSYNSPLHF. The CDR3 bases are TGCGCCAGCAGCCAGGAAAGCTCCTATAATTCACCCCTCCACTTT.